These 30 T cell receptor beta chains share one sample of origin, sequenced in a study of cytomegalovirus exposure and HLA in healthy donors. Primers: 60 Vbeta forward and 13 Jbeta reverse. Only in-frame clones appear in the TCRdb table, and some are missing; sequencing was by immunoSEQ multiplex PCR. The sample includes about 140,000 clones, 82% of them seen just once. The sequenced sample consisted of PBMCs. These receptors all come from a woman aged 60-75 years in good health and CMV-seropositive.

The CDR3 region has the DNA TGTGCCAGCTCCCTCCTAGCGGGAGGGCCGGGAGAGCAGTACTTC. Protein sequence: CASSLLAGGPGEQYF. This chain connects TRBV2 to TRBJ2-7; 12 bases align to TRBD2. V shed 8 bases, J shed 7 bases, and the junction held 12 bases outside the gene matches. Looked up from germline, CDR1 is SNHLY and CDR2 is FYNNEI. CDR3 size: 15 residues.

The chain uses TRBV6-5 and TRBJ1-5; TRBD1 aligns across 7 bases. V lost 2 bases and J lost 2; bases outside the gene matches: 0. Germline V gives CDR1 MNHEY, CDR2 SVGAGI. The CDR3 is 14 residues long. For the CDR3, the DNA is TGTGCCAGCAGTTACGACAGGGGCAATCAGCCCCAGCATTTT. This codes for CASSYDRGNQPQHF.

This clone has a single count. This sequence joins TRBV7-9 and TRBJ1-1; possible D gene TRBD1, 6 bases. V lost 1 base and J 0 bases, leaving 9 bases between the germline ends. The length of the CDR3 is 15 residues. Germline V gives CDR1 SEHNR, CDR2 FQNEAQ (reference sequence). This chain's CDR3 is CASSLGGRLNTEAFF. CDR3 DNA: TGTGCCAGCAGCTTAGGGGGGCGGCTGAACACTGAAGCTTTCTTT.

Only one count was recorded for this clone. The V call is TRBV29-1, the J call TRBJ2-6, with a tentative D call TRBD2 (7 bases). The CDR3 contains 19 residues. Trimming shortened V by 5 bases and J by 0 bases, and 23 bases separated the two germline ends. The germline V gene has CDR1 SQVTM and CDR2 ANQGSEA. This CDR3 is CSVFDRGAYALSGANVLTF. The CDR3 nucleotides read TGCAGCGTTTTCGATCGGGGGGCCTATGCCCTCTCTGGGGCCAACGTCCTGACTTTC.

The CDR3 protein is CASSRTGWSGRARAYEQYF. In nucleotides, the CDR3 is TGTGCCAGCAGCAGGACAGGGTGGAGCGGGAGGGCCCGGGCCTACGAGCAGTACTTC. The genes are TRBV7-9 and TRBJ2-7; 10 nucleotides agree with TRBD2. The CDR3 is made up of 19 amino acids. Germline loops: CDR1 SEHNR, CDR2 FQNEAQ (reference sequence). Unmatched junction bases numbered 18, after V lost 5 bases and J lost 2 bases.

The rearrangement uses TRBV6-5 and TRBJ2-2, with D possibly TRBD2 on 6 matching bases. Germline loops: CDR1 MNHEY, CDR2 SVGAGI. This CDR3 comprises 14 residues. The V and J ends lost 6 bases and 5 bases respectively, with 13 bases between them. The CDR3 sequence is CASRRDAATGELFF. As DNA, the CDR3 is TGTGCCAGCAGGCGGGACGCGGCGACCGGGGAGCTGTTTTTT.

This chain joins TRBV5-6 and TRBJ1-6; possible D gene TRBD1, 6 bases. The CDR3 spans 14 residues. CDR1 SGHDT and CDR2 YYEEEE come from the germline V gene. Trimming pared 7 bases from V and 6 bases from J, leaving 14 bases between. For the CDR3, the DNA is TGTGCCAGCCGGGGACAAAGGCGTAATTCACCCCTCCACTTT. Amino acid sequence: CASRGQRRNSPLHF.

Written as DNA, the CDR3 is TGTGCCAGCAGGCGGAGTAATCAGCCCCAGCATTTT. Translating gives CASRRSNQPQHF. The chain joins TRBV28 to TRBJ1-5; unclear D gene. V was trimmed by 6 bases and J by 4 bases, leaving 7 bases between them. The CDR3 covers 12 residues. CDR1 and CDR2 from the germline V gene are MDHEN and SYDVKM.

This chain uses TRBV11-2 with TRBJ1-1; 10 bases align to TRBD1. The CDR3 has 15 amino acids. J gave up 4 bases and V 4 bases, and 6 bases lay outside the gene matches. Germline assignment: CDR1 SGHAT and CDR2 FQNNGV. Here the CDR3 DNA reads TGTGCCAGCAGCTCCTCGGGGACAGGGGCCACTGAAGCTTTCTTT. Translating gives CASSSSGTGATEAFF.

The chain joins TRBV28 to TRBJ2-7, with D possibly being TRBD2 (6 bases). Germline V gives CDR1 MDHEN, CDR2 SYDVKM. This CDR3 has 12 residues. Trimming removed 6 bases from V and 1 base from J, with 7 bases in between. This chain's CDR3 is CASRRGSYEQYF. CDR3 nucleotide sequence: TGTGCCAGCAGGCGGGGTTCCTACGAGCAGTACTTC.

The V gene is TRBV7-9, the J gene TRBJ2-7; D may be TRBD2 (5 bases). Trimming removed 4 bases from V and 5 bases from J, with 12 bases in between. The CDR3 consists of 13 residues. Germline V gene sequence: CDR1 SEHNR, CDR2 FQNEAQ (reference sequence). The CDR3, as DNA: TGTGCCAGCAGCTCCCCGGGGTCAGACGAGCAGTACTTC. Translation: CASSSPGSDEQYF.

The gene calls are TRBV4-2 and TRBJ2-1, with TRBD2 identical over 9 bases. The CDR3 contains 15 residues. The ends lost 6 bases at V and 10 bases at J; junction bases unmatched: 13. The germline CDR1 and CDR2 sequences are LGHNA and YNFKEQ. This chain's CDR3 is CASRRLAGPEGEQFF. The CDR3 DNA is TGTGCCAGCAGGCGGCTAGCGGGACCCGAAGGGGAGCAGTTCTTC.

The rearrangement joins TRBV28 to TRBJ2-5, with TRBD2 identical over 7 bases. The germline CDR1 and CDR2 sequences are MDHEN and SYDVKM. Trimming removed 5 bases from V and 12 bases from J; junction bases left unmatched: 12. This CDR3 has 13 residues. The CDR3 reads CASSRDYFDLKYF. The CDR3 DNA is TGTGCCAGCAGTAGGGACTACTTCGATTTGAAGTACTTC. The variable domain in full, with the rest retrieved from reference TRBV28 and TRBJ2-5, is DVKVTQSSRYLVKRTGEKVFLECVQDMDHENMFWYRQDPGLGLRLIYFSYDVKMKEKGDIPEGYSVSREKKERFSLILESASTNQTSMYLCASSRDYFDLKYFGPGTRLLVL.

About this clone itself: One end of the junction fails to match germline, which may point to a read error. The V call is TRBV7-9, the J call TRBJ2-1; 9 bases line up with TRBD2. CDR1 SEHNR and CDR2 FQNEAQ come from the germline V gene (reference sequence). This CDR3 spans 12 amino acids. The CDR3 spells CASSLLSSGSVF. CDR3 DNA sequence: TGTGCCAGCAGCTTATTGAGTAGCGGGAGTGTCTTC.

The chain carries TRBV30 and TRBJ1-1, with D maybe TRBD1 (5 bases). Germline CDR1 GTSNPN, CDR2 SVGIG (reference sequence). The CDR3 runs 13 residues. The V gene lost 2 bases and the J gene lost 6 bases, with 13 bases spanning the gap. The CDR3 is CAWSPRGWAEAFF. The CDR3 bases are TGTGCCTGGAGTCCCCGGGGGTGGGCTGAAGCTTTCTTT.

The J gene is TRBJ2-2, the V gene TRBV9; D is perhaps TRBD2 (5 bases). Deletions cut 0 bases from V and 2 bases from J, with 11 bases between. Per the germline V gene, CDR1 is SGDLS and CDR2 is YYNGEE. The CDR3 spans 16 residues. The DNA for the CDR3 is TGTGCCAGCAGCGTAGGGGCGGCTAGCAACACCGGGGAGCTGTTTTTT. Its protein is CASSVGAASNTGELFF.

The chain combines TRBV9 with TRBJ2-5, with D maybe TRBD1 (6 bases). CDR3 length equals 15 residues. The V gene lost 0 bases and the J gene lost 3 bases, with 12 bases spanning the gap. Germline assignment: CDR1 SGDLS and CDR2 YYNGEE. The CDR3 loop is CASSVGGGEEETQYF. DNA of the CDR3: TGTGCCAGCAGCGTAGGAGGGGGTGAGGAAGAGACCCAGTACTTC.

This chain connects TRBV19 to TRBJ2-3; maybe TRBD1 (6 bases). The V and J ends lost 4 bases and 4 bases respectively, with 18 bases between them. CDR1 is LNHDA and CDR2 is SQIVND in the germline V gene (reference sequence). The CDR3 is 16 amino acids. The CDR3 bases are TGTGCCAGTAGTACGCCTCCGGGGTCAGGGGCAGATACGCAGTATTTT. Its protein is CASSTPPGSGADTQYF.

The chain is built from TRBV29-1 and TRBJ1-1; no clear D gene. The CDR3 length is 12 residues. Germline-derived CDR1 and CDR2 are SQVTM and ANQGSEA. The V end lost 4 bases, the J end lost 6 bases, and 12 bases lay between the germline ends. Written as DNA, the CDR3 is TGCAGCGTTGTGGAGGAAAGGGCTGAAGCTTTCTTT. Protein: CSVVEERAEAFF.

The chain joins TRBV30 to TRBJ2-5, with no clear D. Per germline, CDR1 GTSNPN and CDR2 SVGIG (reference sequence). This CDR3 has 12 residues. V was pared by 1 base and J by 4 bases, with 7 bases between. In DNA form, the CDR3 reads TGTGCCTGGAGTGGCCCCAGAGAGACCCAGTACTTC. Its translation is CAWSGPRETQYF. The full variable domain, with the rest looked up from reference TRBV30 and TRBJ2-5, is SQTIHQWPATLVQPVGSPLSLECTVEGTSNPNLYWYRQAAGRGLQLLFYSVGIGQISSEVPQNLSASRPQDRQFILSSKKLLLSDSGFYLCAWSGPRETQYFGPGTRLLVL.

This chain connects TRBV27 to TRBJ2-3, with D tentatively TRBD1 (6 bases). The CDR3 loop spans 14 amino acids. Trimming removed 0 bases from V and 4 bases from J, with 8 bases in between. Germline CDR1 and CDR2: MNHEY and SMNVEV (reference sequence). For the CDR3, the DNA is TGTGCCAGCAGTTTATCGTCAGGGGCAGATACGCAGTATTTT. Residues: CASSLSSGADTQYF.

This chain uses TRBV19 with TRBJ2-7; maybe TRBD2 (6 bases). This CDR3 comprises 14 residues. Per germline, CDR1 LNHDA and CDR2 SQIVND (reference sequence). V shed 6 bases and J shed 5 bases, with 17 bases lying between them. CDR3 in amino acids: CASRLGGLADEQYF. The CDR3 DNA reads TGTGCCAGTAGGTTGGGAGGTCTGGCGGACGAGCAGTACTTC.

J is TRBJ2-5 and V is TRBV6-1, with unresolved D. V gave up 1 base and J gave up 7 bases, with 7 bases separating them. The CDR3 totals 12 residues. Germline V lookup: CDR1 MNHNS, CDR2 SASEGT. The CDR3 DNA reads TGTGCCAGCAGTGAAGGTGGCTGGACCCAGTACTTC. This encodes CASSEGGWTQYF.

This sequence joins TRBV30 and TRBJ1-1, with no clear D. V was trimmed by 2 bases and J by 2 bases, leaving 6 bases between them. Per germline, CDR1 GTSNPN and CDR2 SVGIG (reference sequence). The CDR3 is 12 amino acids. The CDR3 region has the DNA TGTGCCTGGAGTCCTCCTAACACTGAAGCTTTCTTT. Residues: CAWSPPNTEAFF. The whole variable domain, remainder taken from reference TRBV30 and TRBJ1-1, is SQTIHQWPATLVQPVGSPLSLECTVEGTSNPNLYWYRQAAGRGLQLLFYSVGIGQISSEVPQNLSASRPQDRQFILSSKKLLLSDSGFYLCAWSPPNTEAFFGQGTRLTVV.

The V and J genes are TRBV23-1 and TRBJ2-6; 7 nucleotides agree with TRBD1. TRBV23-1 is an open reading frame whose function is uncertain. J lost 0 bases, V lost 3 bases, and 11 bases had no gene match. The CDR3 has 19 residues. The CDR3 region has the DNA TGCGCCAGCAGTCATTCTAATGGGACAGTTCGCTCTGGGGCCAACGTCCTGACTTTC. It is translated as CASSHSNGTVRSGANVLTF.

The chain carries TRBV7-3 and TRBJ2-5, with D perhaps TRBD1 (6 bases). Germline CDR1 is SGHTA and CDR2 is FQGTGA. V was pared by 5 bases and J by 2 bases, with 9 bases between. This CDR3 contains 13 residues. The DNA for the CDR3 is TGTGCCAGCAGCCCCGGACAGCAAGAGACCCAGTACTTC. Translated, it gives CASSPGQQETQYF. Filled out from reference TRBV7-3 and TRBJ2-5, the complete variable domain reads GAGVSQTPSNKVTEKGKYVELRCDPISGHTALYWYRQSLGQGPEFLIYFQGTGAADDSGLPNDRFFAVRPEGSVSTLKIQRTERGDSAVYLCASSPGQQETQYFGPGTRLLVL.

This clone was counted once. This chain links TRBV28 with TRBJ1-5, with D possibly matching TRBD1 (6 bases). The V gene's germline CDR1 is MDHEN and CDR2 SYDVKM. With 4 bases removed from V and 9 bases from J, the gap between germline ends came to 22 bases. The CDR3 length is 16 residues. CDR3 nucleotides: TGTGCCAGCAGTTCTGTATGGGCCCAGGGGAGTCGGCCCCAGCATTTT. Translating it yields CASSSVWAQGSRPQHF.

The chain couples TRBV27 to TRBJ2-3, with a tentative D call TRBD1 (7 bases). The CDR3 is 14 amino acids. Per germline, CDR1 MNHEY and CDR2 SMNVEV (reference sequence). The ends were cut back, 6 bases at V and 4 bases at J, with 14 bases in the middle. The CDR3 nucleotides read TGTGCCAGCAGCCGACAGGGCGGGGCAGATACGCAGTATTTT. Protein sequence: CASSRQGGADTQYF.

This sequence joins TRBV19 and TRBJ2-3, with D possibly being TRBD1 (5 bases). Trimming cost V 4 bases and J 0 bases, with 8 bases left between them. Germline CDR1 is LNHDA and CDR2 is SQIVND (reference sequence). This CDR3 spans 14 amino acids. Written as DNA, the CDR3 is TGTGCCAGTAGTAAACAGGCAAGCACAGATACGCAGTATTTT. Translated, it gives CASSKQASTDTQYF.

This chain connects TRBV28 to TRBJ1-4; 9 bases align to TRBD1. This CDR3 is 15 amino acids long. V shed 4 bases and J 5 bases; nucleotides not matched to a gene: 5. Germline CDR1 reads MDHEN; CDR2 reads SYDVKM. This CDR3 reads CASSYAGQGNEKLFF. CDR3 DNA: TGTGCCAGCAGTTACGCAGGACAGGGGAATGAAAAACTGTTTTTT.